Listed below are T cell receptor beta chains from one sample, sequenced in a study of identical twins. TCRdb passed the 5' RACE reads through MiXCR, listing each CDR3 protein once. The sample holds 200,000 to 250,000 distinct CDR3 sequences; approximately 7% are singletons and the top ten take approximately 3.6%. Separately, the same data were catalogued under a study of yellow fever vaccine responses in identical twins.

Sequenced: memory (CD45RO+) T cells sorted from blood. These receptors all stem from a woman younger than 35 in good health. Both conserved end residues are part of each CDR3. D genes are given only for firm matches. Clone sizes are given selectively: once, few, many, or a class where the clone is expanded.

V gene	D gene	J gene	clone size	CDR3 protein	CDR3 DNA
TRBV7-6	-	TRBJ2-1	few	CASSLSRTRNEQFF	TGTGCCAGCAGCTTATCCCGGACCCGCAATGAGCAGTTCTTC
TRBV7-9	-	TRBJ2-3	many	CASSRGSTDTQYF	TGTGCCAGCAGCAGGGGGAGCACAGATACGCAGTATTTT
TRBV6-6	-	TRBJ1-2	-	CASRLGNYGYTF	TGTGCCAGCAGACTGGGCAACTATGGCTACACCTTC
TRBV6-1	TRBD1	TRBJ1-1	many	CAITRQGDTEAFF	TGTGCCATCACTCGGCAGGGGGACACTGAAGCTTTCTTT
TRBV28	-	TRBJ1-6	few	CASRGVSPYNSPLHF	TGTGCCAGCCGTGGTGTCAGCCCCTATAATTCACCCCTCCACTTT
TRBV7-9	-	TRBJ2-1	many	CASSLVDYLDNEQFF	TGTGCCAGCAGCTTAGTCGACTACCTTGACAATGAGCAGTTCTTC
TRBV6-1	TRBD2	TRBJ2-1	-	CASMPGGSGRNEQFF	TGTGCCAGCATGCCGGGCGGTAGCGGGAGAAATGAGCAGTTCTTC
TRBV12-3/TRBV12-4	TRBD1	TRBJ1-1	many	CASSPRDSRPEAFF	TGTGCCAGCAGTCCCCGGGACAGCCGGCCTGAAGCTTTCTTT
TRBV20-1	-	TRBJ1-6	few	CSAKAGERGDSPLHF	TGCAGTGCCAAAGCGGGAGAAAGGGGGGATTCACCCCTCCACTTT
TRBV25-1	-	TRBJ2-3	many	CASSEPGLLMTDTQYF	TGTGCCAGCAGTGAACCGGGACTCTTAATGACAGATACGCAGTATTTT
TRBV11-3	-	TRBJ2-5	few	CASSSPFDYQETQYF	TGTGCCAGCAGCTCCCCTTTCGACTACCAAGAGACCCAGTACTTC